This entry describes one T cell receptor beta chain. Antigen unknown. Clones were read by immunoSEQ multiplex PCR, and TCRdb kept only the in-frame ones, dropping some. The profile covers just over 40,000 clones, with roughly 85% appearing a single time and 15% to 20% taken by the ten largest. The data derive from a study of OX40 agonist ivuxolimab in advanced cancers. At the level of the study: Ivuxolimab was delivered to patients intravenously every 2 weeks at doses spanning 0.01 to 10 mg/kg. Enrollees could have had prior anti-PD-1, anti-PD-L1 or anti-CTLA-4 therapy, which more than 30% had received.

Findings of the study overall: More expanded clones were seen, on average, in CD8+ T cells than in CD4+. Expanded peripheral T cell antigen specificity was not determined.

The germline gives CDR1 GTSNPN, CDR2 SVGIG (reference sequence). V was trimmed by 4 bases and J by 5 bases, leaving 17 bases between them. CDR3 length: 14 residues. The chain employs TRBV30 and TRBJ1-2; D is uncertain. This specimen consisted of CD4+ or CD8+ T cells sorted from blood, obtained in a trial of the OX40 agonist ivuxolimab. This TCR came from an adult with an advanced solid tumor such as melanoma, head and neck, liver or kidney cancer. CDR3 protein: CAWTRSGGLYGYTF. The CDR3 DNA reads TGTGCCTGGACGAGGAGCGGAGGGTTGTATGGCTACACCTTC.